This TCR beta chain was recovered during a study of blood T cell repertoires in COVID-19. This clone was counted a few times. V trimming: 6 bases; J trimming: 2 bases; junction bases outside the gene matches: 7. Germline CDR1 and CDR2: SQVTM and ANQGSEA. This CDR3 is 14 amino acids long. In the study's own analysis: Cell counts per sample came from amplifying reference gene primers. Repertoires were generated with immunoSEQ multiplex PCR, while TCRdb's copy carries only in-frame clones and drops some. The V and J calls and clone size are taken from that table; D and trimming were inferred from the DNA. The profile shows 140,000 or so clones, roughly 84% of them singletons.

The TCR comes from a man aged 55 to 69 with active or convalescent COVID-19. Sequencing was carried out using peripheral blood. The rearrangement joins TRBV29-1 to TRBJ2-5; 9 nucleotides align to TRBD1. This CDR3 is CSVRQGGRQETQYF. Here the CDR3 DNA reads TGCAGCGTAAGACAGGGGGGGCGGCAAGAGACCCAGTACTTC. The whole variable domain, remainder taken from reference TRBV29-1 and TRBJ2-5, is SAVISQKPSRDICQRGTSLTIQCQVDSQVTMMFWYRQQPGQSLTLIATANQGSEATYESGFVIDKFPISRPNLTFSTLTVSNMSPEDSSIYLCSVRQGGRQETQYFGPGTRLLVL.